This is a list of T cell receptor beta chains from one sample in a study of T cell responses to AZD1222 COVID-19 vaccine. Data came from immunoSEQ multiplex PCR; TCRdb stores just in-frame clones and leaves some out. Among some 71,000 clones, over 80% were seen once, and the ten largest hold 8% to 10%. The material sequenced was peripheral blood, taken on day 0 of AZD1222 vaccination. The receptor set was obtained from an adult in good health. The CDR3 runs from the conserved cysteine through the conserved F or W. D genes are given only for firm matches. Size values are once, few and many counts, or a class for expanded clones, and some rows have none.

J,V,D,size,DNA,CDR3
TRBJ1-1,TRBV11-2,.,.,TGTGCCAGCAGCTTAGATGGAGGCCGGTTCACTGAAGCTTTCTTT,CASSLDGGRFTEAFF
TRBJ2-7,TRBV28,TRBD1,few,TGTGCCAGCAGCACAGGGGGCTTTATCTACGAGCAGTACTTC,CASSTGGFIYEQYF
TRBJ1-3,TRBV18,.,.,TGTGCCAGCTCACCGGGGAGCGGCTCTGGAAACACCATATATTTT,CASSPGSGSGNTIYF
TRBJ2-2,TRBV30,TRBD1,.,TGTGCCTGGAGTCCTCGGGGACAGTCCACCGGGGAGCTGTTTTTT,CAWSPRGQSTGELFF
TRBJ1-5,TRBV5-1,TRBD1,.,TGCGCCAGCAGCGAAGGGACAGAGAATCAGCCCCAGCATTTT,CASSEGTENQPQHF
TRBJ2-7,TRBV6-5,TRBD1,.,TGTGCCAGCAGTTACTCGGACAGGGCCTACGAGCAGTACTTC,CASSYSDRAYEQYF
TRBJ1-5,TRBV14,.,.,TGTGCCAGCAGCCAACCGATGGGAAATCAGCCCCAGCATTTT,CASSQPMGNQPQHF
TRBJ2-7,TRBV27,.,once,TGTGCCAGCCGCTACCGGGACTCAAACCACTACGAGCAGTACTTC,CASRYRDSNHYEQYF
TRBJ2-7,TRBV11-3,TRBD1,.,TGTGCCAGCAGCCCCGGGACAGGAGACTACGAGCAGTACTTC,CASSPGTGDYEQYF
TRBJ2-1,TRBV7-2,TRBD2,.,TGTGCCAGCACCCTTTCCGGACTAGTATACAATGAGCAGTTCTTC,CASTLSGLVYNEQFF
TRBJ2-7,TRBV7-8,.,.,TGTGCCAGCAGCCGAAACAGGTTCACATCCTACGAGCAGTACTTC,CASSRNRFTSYEQYF
TRBJ1-1,TRBV5-1,.,.,TGCGCCAGCAGCTTGGGGGCCCGTCTCTTGAACACTGAAGCTTTCTTT,CASSLGARLLNTEAFF
TRBJ2-1,TRBV19,TRBD1,.,TGTGCCAGTGACAGGGGGCGTAGTATGAATGAGCAGTTCTTC,CASDRGRSMNEQFF
TRBJ1-4,TRBV4-2,.,.,TGTGCCAGCAGCCACAACTTTGCAACTAATGAAAAACTGTTTTTT,CASSHNFATNEKLFF
TRBJ1-2,TRBV29-1,.,.,TGCAGCGCCGCTCATAACTATGGCTACACCTTC,CSAAHNYGYTF
TRBJ1-4,TRBV6-2/TRBV6-3,.,.,TGTGCCAGCAGTTACTCGGGAAAACTGTTTTTT,CASSYSGKLFF
TRBJ1-3,TRBV7-2,.,.,TGTGCCAGCAGCCGCCAGCCGGGACCCGGGGGTGGAAACACCATATATTTT,CASSRQPGPGGGNTIYF
TRBJ2-7,TRBV4-2,.,.,TGTGCCAGCAGCCAGAGGGACTCGGAGGTCGACGAGCAGTACTTC,CASSQRDSEVDEQYF
TRBJ2-3,TRBV29-1,.,.,TGCAGCGTTGTGGGGGGAAGCACAGATACGCAGTATTTT,CSVVGGSTDTQYF
TRBJ1-2,TRBV30,TRBD1,.,TGTGCCTCCCCTGAGGGACAGGGGGGTTACTATGGCTACACCTTC,CASPEGQGGYYGYTF
TRBJ1-5,TRBV5-8,.,once,TGTGCCAGCAGCTTGGCCTTCTCCGGGGTCAGCAATCAGCCCCAGCATTTT,CASSLAFSGVSNQPQHF
TRBJ2-5,TRBV2,.,.,TGTGCCAGCGGTACCGGGACCCTACAAGAGACCCAGTACTTC,CASGTGTLQETQYF
TRBJ1-1,TRBV18,TRBD1,.,TGTGCCAGCTCACCGGTACGGACAGGGGGTCCTGAAGCTTTCTTT,CASSPVRTGGPEAFF
TRBJ2-7,TRBV6-5,.,.,TGTGCCACCTCCGGGACTCGCTCCCACGAGCAGTACTTC,CATSGTRSHEQYF
TRBJ1-2,TRBV7-2,.,.,TGTGCCAGCAGCTTGTTAAGGGGGACCTATGGCTACACCTTC,CASSLLRGTYGYTF